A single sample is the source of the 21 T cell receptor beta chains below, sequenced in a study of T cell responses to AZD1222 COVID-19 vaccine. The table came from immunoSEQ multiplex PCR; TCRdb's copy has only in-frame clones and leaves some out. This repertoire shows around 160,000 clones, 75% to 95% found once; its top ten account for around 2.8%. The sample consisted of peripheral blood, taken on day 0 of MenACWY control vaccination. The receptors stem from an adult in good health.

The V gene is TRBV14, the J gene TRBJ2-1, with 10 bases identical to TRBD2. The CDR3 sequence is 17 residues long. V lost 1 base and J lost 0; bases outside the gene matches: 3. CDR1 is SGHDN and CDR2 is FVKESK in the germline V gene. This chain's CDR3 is CASSQASGSFSYNEQFF. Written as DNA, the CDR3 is TGTGCCAGCAGCCAAGCTAGCGGGAGTTTCTCCTACAATGAGCAGTTCTTC.

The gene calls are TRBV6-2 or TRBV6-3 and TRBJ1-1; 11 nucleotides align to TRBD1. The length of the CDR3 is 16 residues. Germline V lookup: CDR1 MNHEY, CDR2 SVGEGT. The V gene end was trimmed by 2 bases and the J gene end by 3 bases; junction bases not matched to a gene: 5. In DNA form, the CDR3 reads TGTGCCAGCAGTTACGGAAGGGACAGGGGGGACACTGAAGCTTTCTTT. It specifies CASSYGRDRGDTEAFF.

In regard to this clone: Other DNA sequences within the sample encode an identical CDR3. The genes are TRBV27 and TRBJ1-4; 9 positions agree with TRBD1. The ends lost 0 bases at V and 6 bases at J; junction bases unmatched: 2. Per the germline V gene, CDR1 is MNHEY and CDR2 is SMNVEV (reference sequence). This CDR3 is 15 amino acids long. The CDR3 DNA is TGTGCCAGCAGTTTATCGGGGACAGGGCATGAAAAACTGTTTTTT. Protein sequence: CASSLSGTGHEKLFF.

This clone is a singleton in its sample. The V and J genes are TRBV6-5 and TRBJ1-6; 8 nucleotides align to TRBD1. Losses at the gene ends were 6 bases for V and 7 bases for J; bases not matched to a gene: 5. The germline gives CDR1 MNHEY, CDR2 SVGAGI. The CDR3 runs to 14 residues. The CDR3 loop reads CASSQGQANSPLHF. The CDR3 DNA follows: TGTGCCAGCAGCCAGGGACAGGCGAATTCACCCCTCCACTTT.

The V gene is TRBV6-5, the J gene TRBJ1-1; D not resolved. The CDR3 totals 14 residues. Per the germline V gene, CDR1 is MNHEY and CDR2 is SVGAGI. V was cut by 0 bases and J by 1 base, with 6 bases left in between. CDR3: CASSYSSRNTEAFF. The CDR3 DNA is TGTGCCAGCAGTTACTCGTCAAGGAACACTGAAGCTTTCTTT.

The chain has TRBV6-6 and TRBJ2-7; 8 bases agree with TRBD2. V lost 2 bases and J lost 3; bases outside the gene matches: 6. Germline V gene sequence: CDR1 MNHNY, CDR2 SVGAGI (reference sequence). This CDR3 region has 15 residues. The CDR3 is CASSYPVSGGYEQYF. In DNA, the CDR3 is TGTGCCAGCAGTTACCCTGTCAGCGGGGGCTACGAGCAGTACTTC.

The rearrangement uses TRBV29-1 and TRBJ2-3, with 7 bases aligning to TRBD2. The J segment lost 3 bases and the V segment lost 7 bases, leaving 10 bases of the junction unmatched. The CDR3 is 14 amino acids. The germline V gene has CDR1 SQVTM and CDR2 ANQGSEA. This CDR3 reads CSAQWGGRTDTQYF. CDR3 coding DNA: TGCAGCGCCCAATGGGGGGGAAGGACAGATACGCAGTATTTT.

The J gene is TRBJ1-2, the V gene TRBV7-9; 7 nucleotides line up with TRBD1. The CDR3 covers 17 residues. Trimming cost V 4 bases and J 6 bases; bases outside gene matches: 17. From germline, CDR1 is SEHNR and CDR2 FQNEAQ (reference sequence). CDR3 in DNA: TGTGCCAGCAGCTCGGCCAGGGGGACCGCCGTGGCGAATGGCTACACCTTC. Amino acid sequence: CASSSARGTAVANGYTF.

The CDR3 loop reads CASSKTGSLGELFF. The CDR3 DNA follows: TGTGCCAGCAGCAAGACAGGGTCTCTCGGGGAGCTGTTTTTT. V is TRBV11-2 and J is TRBJ2-2; TRBD1 agrees at 7 bases. V shed 5 bases, J shed 7 bases, and the junction held 7 bases outside the gene matches. The CDR3 extends over 14 amino acids. Looked up from germline, CDR1 is SGHAT and CDR2 is FQNNGV.

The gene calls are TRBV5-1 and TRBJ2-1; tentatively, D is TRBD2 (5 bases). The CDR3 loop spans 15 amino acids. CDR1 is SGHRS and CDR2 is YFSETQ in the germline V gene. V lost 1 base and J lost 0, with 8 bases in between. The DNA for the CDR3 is TGCGCCAGCAGCTTGACGGGGATCTCCTACAATGAGCAGTTCTTC. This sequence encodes CASSLTGISYNEQFF.

The CDR3 nucleotides read TGTGCCAGCAGCCCTGGGACCGAGCGGAATTCACCCCTCCACTTT. This sequence encodes CASSPGTERNSPLHF. This chain connects TRBV7-9 to TRBJ1-6; D possibly corresponds to TRBD1 (5 bases). From germline, CDR1 is SEHNR and CDR2 FQNEAQ (reference sequence). The V gene lost 5 bases and the J gene lost 7 bases, with 15 bases spanning the gap. CDR3 length: 15 residues. Using reference TRBV7-9 and TRBJ1-6 for the parts outside the CDR3, the full variable domain is DTGVSQNPRHKITKRGQNVTFRCDPISEHNRLYWYRQTLGQGPEFLTYFQNEAQLEKSRLLSDRFSAERPKGSFSTLEIQRTEQGDSAMYLCASSPGTERNSPLHFGNGTRLTVT.

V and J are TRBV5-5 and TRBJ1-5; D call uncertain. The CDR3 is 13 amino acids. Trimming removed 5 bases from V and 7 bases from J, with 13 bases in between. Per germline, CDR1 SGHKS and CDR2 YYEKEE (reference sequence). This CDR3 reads CASSLDARQPQHF. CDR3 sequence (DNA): TGTGCCAGCAGTCTGGACGCCAGACAGCCCCAGCATTTT.

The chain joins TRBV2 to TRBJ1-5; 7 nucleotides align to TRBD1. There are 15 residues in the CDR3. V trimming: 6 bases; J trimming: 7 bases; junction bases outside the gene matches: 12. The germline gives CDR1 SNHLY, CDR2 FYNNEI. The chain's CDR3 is CASRARQGQEQPQHF. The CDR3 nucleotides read TGTGCCAGCAGGGCCCGACAGGGCCAGGAACAGCCCCAGCATTTT.

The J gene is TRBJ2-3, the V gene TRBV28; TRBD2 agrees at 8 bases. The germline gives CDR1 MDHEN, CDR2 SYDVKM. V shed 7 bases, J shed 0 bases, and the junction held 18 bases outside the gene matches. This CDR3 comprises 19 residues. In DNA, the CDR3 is TGTGCCAGCAATCAAGCCACCCTCAGGCTAGCGGGTAGCACAGATACGCAGTATTTT. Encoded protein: CASNQATLRLAGSTDTQYF.

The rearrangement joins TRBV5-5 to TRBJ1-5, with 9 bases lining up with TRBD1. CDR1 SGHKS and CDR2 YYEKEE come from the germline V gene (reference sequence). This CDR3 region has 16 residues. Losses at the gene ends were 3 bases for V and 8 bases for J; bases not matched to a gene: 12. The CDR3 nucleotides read TGTGCCAGCAGCTCCTCCGGGACAGGGCGCGAGGAGCCCCAGCATTTT. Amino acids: CASSSSGTGREEPQHF.

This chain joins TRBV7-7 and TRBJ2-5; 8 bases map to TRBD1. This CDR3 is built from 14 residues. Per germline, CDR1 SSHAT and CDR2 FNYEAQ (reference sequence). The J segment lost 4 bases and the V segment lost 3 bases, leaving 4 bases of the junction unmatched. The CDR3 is CASSFPTGGETQYF. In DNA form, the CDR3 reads TGTGCCAGCAGCTTCCCCACAGGGGGAGAGACCCAGTACTTC.

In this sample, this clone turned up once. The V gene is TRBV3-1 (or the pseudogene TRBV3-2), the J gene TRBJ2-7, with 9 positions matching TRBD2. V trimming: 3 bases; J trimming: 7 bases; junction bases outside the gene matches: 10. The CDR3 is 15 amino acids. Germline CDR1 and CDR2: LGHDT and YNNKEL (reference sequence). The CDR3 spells CASSQQAGGPREQYF. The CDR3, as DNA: TGTGCCAGCAGCCAGCAGGCGGGAGGGCCTCGGGAGCAGTACTTC.

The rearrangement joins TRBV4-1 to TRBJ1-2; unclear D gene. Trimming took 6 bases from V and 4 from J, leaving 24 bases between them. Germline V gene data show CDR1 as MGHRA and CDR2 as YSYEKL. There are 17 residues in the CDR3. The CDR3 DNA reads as TGCGCCAGCAGTCTATCGGGCGTAACACCCCTTGGCTATGGCTACACCTTC. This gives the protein CASSLSGVTPLGYGYTF.

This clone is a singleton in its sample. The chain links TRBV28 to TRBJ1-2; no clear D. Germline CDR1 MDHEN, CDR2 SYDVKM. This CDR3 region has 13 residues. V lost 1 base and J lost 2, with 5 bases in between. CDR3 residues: CASSLYENYGYTF. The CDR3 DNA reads TGTGCCAGCAGTTTATATGAAAACTATGGCTACACCTTC.

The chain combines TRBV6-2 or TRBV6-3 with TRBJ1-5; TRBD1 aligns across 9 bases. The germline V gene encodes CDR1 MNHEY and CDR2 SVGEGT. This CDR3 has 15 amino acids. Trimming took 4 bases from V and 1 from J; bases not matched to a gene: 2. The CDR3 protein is CASSWDRVSNQPQHF. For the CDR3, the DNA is TGTGCCAGCAGTTGGGACAGGGTGAGCAATCAGCCCCAGCATTTT.

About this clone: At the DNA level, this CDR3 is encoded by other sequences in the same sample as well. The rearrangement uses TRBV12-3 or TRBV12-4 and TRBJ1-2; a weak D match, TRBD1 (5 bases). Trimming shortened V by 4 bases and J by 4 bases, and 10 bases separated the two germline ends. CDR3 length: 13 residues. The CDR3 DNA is TGTGCCAGCAGTTCGGGGACGGTCTATGGCTACACCTTC. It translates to CASSSGTVYGYTF.